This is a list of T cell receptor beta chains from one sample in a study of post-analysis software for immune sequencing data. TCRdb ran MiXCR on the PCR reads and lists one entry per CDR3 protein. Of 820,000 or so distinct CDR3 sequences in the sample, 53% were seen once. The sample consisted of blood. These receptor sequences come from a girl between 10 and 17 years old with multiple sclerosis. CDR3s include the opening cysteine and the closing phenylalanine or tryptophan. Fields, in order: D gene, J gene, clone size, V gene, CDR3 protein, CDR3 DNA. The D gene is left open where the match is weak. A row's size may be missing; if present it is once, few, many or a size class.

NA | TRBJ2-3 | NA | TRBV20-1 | CSARDQVAWTDTQYF | TGCAGTGCTAGAGATCAAGTAGCGTGGACAGATACGCAGTATTTT
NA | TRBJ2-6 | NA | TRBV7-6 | CASSLGPVGASSGANVLTF | TGTGCCAGCAGCTTAGGCCCGGTCGGGGCCAGCTCTGGGGCCAACGTCCTGACTTTC
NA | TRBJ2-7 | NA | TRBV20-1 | CSARARQGMYEQYF | TGCAGTGCTAGAGCGCGGCAGGGGATGTACGAGCAGTACTTC
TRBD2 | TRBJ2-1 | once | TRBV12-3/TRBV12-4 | CASSFYSGRNNEQFF | TGTGCCAGCAGTTTTTATAGCGGGAGGAACAATGAGCAGTTCTTC
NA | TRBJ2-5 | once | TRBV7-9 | CASSLEVGQETQYF | TGTGCCAGCAGCTTAGAGGTGGGCCAAGAGACCCAGTACTTC
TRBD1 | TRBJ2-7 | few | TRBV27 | CASSLGGTGIYEQYF | TGTGCCAGCAGTCTTGGCGGGACAGGGATTTACGAGCAGTACTTC
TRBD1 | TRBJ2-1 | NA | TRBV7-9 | CASSRPGTGVNEQFF | TGTGCCAGCAGCAGACCCGGGACAGGGGTTAATGAGCAGTTCTTC
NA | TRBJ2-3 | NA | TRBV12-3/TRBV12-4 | CASSRDRRGPGGQYF | TGTGCCAGCAGTCGGGACCGCCGCGGCCCAGGTGGGCAGTATTTT
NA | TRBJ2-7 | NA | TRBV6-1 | CASSPIGGRYEQYF | TGTGCCAGCAGCCCCATCGGGGGGCGCTACGAGCAGTACTTC
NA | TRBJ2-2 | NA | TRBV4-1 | CASSQVPGGTGELFF | TGCGCCAGCAGCCAAGTCCCGGGTGGGACCGGGGAGCTGTTTTTT
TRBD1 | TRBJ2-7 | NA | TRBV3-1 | CASSQMGQPYF | TGTGCCAGCAGCCAAATGGGACAGCCGTACTTC
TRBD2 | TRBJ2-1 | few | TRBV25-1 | CASSEWTSGGRDNEQFF | TGTGCCAGCAGTGAGTGGACTAGCGGGGGCCGAGACAATGAGCAGTTCTTC
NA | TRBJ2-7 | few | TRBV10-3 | CAISVHGSYEQYF | TGTGCCATCAGTGTACACGGAAGCTACGAGCAGTACTTC
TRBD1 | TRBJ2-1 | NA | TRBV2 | CASLTGTGYNEQFF | TGTGCCAGCCTTACCGGGACAGGGTACAATGAGCAGTTCTTC
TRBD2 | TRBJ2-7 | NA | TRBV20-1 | CSAIGTSDEQYF | TGCAGTGCTATAGGGACTAGCGACGAGCAGTACTTC
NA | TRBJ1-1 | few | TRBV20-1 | CSATEANTEAFF | TGCAGTGCTACGGAGGCGAACACTGAAGCTTTCTTT
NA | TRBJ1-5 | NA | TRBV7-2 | CASSLVGGRGQPQHF | TGTGCCAGCAGCTTAGTTGGGGGTAGGGGACAGCCCCAGCATTTT
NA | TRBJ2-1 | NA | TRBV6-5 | CASSYGGLSPSSSYNEQFF | TGTGCCAGCAGTTACGGGGGCCTGTCTCCCTCCAGCTCCTACAATGAGCAGTTCTTC